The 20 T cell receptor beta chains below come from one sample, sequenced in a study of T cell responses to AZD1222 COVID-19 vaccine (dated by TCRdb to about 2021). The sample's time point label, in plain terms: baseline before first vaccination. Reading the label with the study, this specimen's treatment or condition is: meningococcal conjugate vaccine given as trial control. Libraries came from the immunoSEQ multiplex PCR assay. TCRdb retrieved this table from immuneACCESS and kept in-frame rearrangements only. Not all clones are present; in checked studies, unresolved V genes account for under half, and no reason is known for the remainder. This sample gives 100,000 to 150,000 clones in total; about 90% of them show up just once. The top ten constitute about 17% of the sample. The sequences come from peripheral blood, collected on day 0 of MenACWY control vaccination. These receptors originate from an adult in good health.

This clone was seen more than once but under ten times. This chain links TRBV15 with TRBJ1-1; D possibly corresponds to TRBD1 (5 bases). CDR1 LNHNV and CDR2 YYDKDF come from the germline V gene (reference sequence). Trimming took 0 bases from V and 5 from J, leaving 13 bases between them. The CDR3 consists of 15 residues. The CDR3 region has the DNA TGTGCCACCAGCAGAGATGGAAGGGGCCAGACTGAAGCTTTCTTT. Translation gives CATSRDGRGQTEAFF.

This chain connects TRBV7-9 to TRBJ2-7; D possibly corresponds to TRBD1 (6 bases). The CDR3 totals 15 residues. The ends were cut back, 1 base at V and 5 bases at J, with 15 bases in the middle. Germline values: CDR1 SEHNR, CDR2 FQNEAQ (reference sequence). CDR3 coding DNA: TGTGCCAGCAGCTTAGTGCAGGGGCGGTCGCACGAGCAGTACTTC. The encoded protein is CASSLVQGRSHEQYF.

For the CDR3, the DNA is TGCGCCAGCAGCCCAGGGACCCTCCCTACCGGGGAGCTGTTTTTT. It yields the protein CASSPGTLPTGELFF. This sequence joins TRBV5-1 and TRBJ2-2; D tentatively reads TRBD1 or TRBD2 (5 bases each). CDR3 size: 15 residues. The germline V and J ends were trimmed by 4 bases and 5 bases, with 15 bases remaining between them. Germline V CDR1 and CDR2: SGHRS, YFSETQ.

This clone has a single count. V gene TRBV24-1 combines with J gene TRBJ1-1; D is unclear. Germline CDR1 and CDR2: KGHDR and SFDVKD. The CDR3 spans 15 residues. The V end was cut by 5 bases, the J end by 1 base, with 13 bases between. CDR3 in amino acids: CATSAKGVENTEAFF. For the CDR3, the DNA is TGTGCCACCAGTGCCAAGGGTGTAGAGAACACTGAAGCTTTCTTT.

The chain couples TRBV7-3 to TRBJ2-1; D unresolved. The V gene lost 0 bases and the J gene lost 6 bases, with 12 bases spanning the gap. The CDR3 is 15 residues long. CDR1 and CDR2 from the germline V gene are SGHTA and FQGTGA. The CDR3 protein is CASSLTSMQSNEQFF. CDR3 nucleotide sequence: TGTGCCAGCAGCTTAACTTCTATGCAATCCAATGAGCAGTTCTTC.

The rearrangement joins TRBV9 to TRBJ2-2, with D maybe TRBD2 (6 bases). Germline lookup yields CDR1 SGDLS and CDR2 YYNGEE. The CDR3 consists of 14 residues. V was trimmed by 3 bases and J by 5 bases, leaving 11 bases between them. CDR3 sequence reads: CASSDGSGTGELFF. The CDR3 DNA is TGTGCCAGCAGCGACGGGAGTGGAACCGGGGAGCTGTTTTTT. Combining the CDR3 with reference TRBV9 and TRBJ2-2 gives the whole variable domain DSGVTQTPKHLITATGQRVTLRCSPRSGDLSVYWYQQSLDQGLQFLIQYYNGEERAKGNILERFSAQQFPDLHSELNLSSLELGDSALYFCASSDGSGTGELFFGEGSRLTVL.

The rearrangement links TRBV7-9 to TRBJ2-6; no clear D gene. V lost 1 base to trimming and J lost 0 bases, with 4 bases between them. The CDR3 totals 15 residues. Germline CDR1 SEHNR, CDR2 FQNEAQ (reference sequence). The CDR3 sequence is CASSLGHSGANVLTF. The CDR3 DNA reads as TGTGCCAGCAGCTTAGGTCACTCTGGGGCCAACGTCCTGACTTTC.

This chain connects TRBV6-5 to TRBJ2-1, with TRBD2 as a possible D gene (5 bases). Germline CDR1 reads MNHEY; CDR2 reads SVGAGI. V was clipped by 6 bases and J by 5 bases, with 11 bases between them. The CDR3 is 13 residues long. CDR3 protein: CASRWTLDNEQFF. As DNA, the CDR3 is TGTGCCAGCAGATGGACTTTAGACAATGAGCAGTTCTTC.

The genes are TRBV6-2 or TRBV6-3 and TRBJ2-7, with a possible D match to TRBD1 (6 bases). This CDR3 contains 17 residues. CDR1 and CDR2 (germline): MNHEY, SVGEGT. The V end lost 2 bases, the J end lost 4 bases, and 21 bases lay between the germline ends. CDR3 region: CASSYPPWGPGLYEQYF. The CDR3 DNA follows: TGTGCCAGCAGTTACCCCCCCTGGGGGCCGGGGCTGTACGAGCAGTACTTC.

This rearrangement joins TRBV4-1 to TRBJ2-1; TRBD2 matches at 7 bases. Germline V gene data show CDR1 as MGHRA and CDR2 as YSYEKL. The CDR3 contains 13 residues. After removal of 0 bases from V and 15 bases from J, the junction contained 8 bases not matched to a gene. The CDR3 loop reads CASSQDSRTRVFF. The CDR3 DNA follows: TGCGCCAGCAGCCAAGATTCTAGGACTAGAGTGTTCTTC.

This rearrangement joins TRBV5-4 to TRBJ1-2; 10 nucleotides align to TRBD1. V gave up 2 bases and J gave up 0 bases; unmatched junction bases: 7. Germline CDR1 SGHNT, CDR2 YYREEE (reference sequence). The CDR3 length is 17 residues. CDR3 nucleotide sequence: TGTGCCAGCAGCTTAGGACAGGGGGGTCAAGCTAACTATGGCTACACCTTC. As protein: CASSLGQGGQANYGYTF.

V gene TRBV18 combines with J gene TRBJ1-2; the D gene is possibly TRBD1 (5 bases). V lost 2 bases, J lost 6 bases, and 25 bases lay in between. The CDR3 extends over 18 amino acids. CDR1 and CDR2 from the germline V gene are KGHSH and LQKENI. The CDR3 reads CASSPFLVGQGVEDGYTF. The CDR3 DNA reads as TGTGCCAGCTCACCATTCTTGGTCGGACAAGGGGTGGAAGATGGCTACACCTTC.

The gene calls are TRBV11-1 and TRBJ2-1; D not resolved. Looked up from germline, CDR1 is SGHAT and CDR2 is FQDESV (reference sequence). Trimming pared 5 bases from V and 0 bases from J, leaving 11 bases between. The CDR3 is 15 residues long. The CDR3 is CASSTRRSSYNEQFF. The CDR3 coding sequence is TGTGCCAGCAGCACAAGAAGAAGCTCCTACAATGAGCAGTTCTTC.

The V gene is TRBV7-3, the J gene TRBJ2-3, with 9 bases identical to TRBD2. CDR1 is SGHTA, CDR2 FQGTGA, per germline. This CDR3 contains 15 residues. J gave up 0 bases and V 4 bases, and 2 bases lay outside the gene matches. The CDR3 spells CASSSSGGSTDTQYF. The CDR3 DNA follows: TGTGCCAGCAGCTCGAGCGGGGGGAGCACAGATACGCAGTATTTT.

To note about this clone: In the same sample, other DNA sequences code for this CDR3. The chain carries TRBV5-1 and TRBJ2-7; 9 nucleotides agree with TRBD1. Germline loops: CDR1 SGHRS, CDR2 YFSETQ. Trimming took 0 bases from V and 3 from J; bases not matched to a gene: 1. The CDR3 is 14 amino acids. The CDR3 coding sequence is TGCGCCAGCAGCTTGGAGGGACAGGGCTACGAGCAGTACTTC. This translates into CASSLEGQGYEQYF.

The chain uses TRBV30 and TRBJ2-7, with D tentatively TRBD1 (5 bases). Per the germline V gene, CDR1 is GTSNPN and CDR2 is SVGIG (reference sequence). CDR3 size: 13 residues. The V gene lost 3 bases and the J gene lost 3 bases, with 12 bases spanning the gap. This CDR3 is CAWRWGVNYEQYF. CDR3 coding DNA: TGTGCCTGGAGGTGGGGCGTAAACTACGAGCAGTACTTC.

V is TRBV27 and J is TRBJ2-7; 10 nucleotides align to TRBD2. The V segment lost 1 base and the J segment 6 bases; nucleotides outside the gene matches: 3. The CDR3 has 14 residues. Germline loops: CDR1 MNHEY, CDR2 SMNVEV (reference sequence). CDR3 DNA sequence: TGTGCCAGCAGTTTATTAGCGGGAGGTCCCGAGCAGTACTTC. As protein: CASSLLAGGPEQYF.

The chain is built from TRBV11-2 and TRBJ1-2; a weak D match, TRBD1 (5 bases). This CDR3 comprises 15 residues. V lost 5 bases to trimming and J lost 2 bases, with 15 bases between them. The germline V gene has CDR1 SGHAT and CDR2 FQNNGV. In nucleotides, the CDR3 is TGTGCCAGCAGCCCCCCGGGGGGGAGGAACTATGGCTACACCTTC. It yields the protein CASSPPGGRNYGYTF.

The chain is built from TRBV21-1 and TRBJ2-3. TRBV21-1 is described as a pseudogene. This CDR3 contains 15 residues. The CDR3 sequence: CASIGRNSVTDTQYF. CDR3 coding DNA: TGTGCCAGCATTGGAAGGAACTCCGTCACAGATACGCAGTATTTT.

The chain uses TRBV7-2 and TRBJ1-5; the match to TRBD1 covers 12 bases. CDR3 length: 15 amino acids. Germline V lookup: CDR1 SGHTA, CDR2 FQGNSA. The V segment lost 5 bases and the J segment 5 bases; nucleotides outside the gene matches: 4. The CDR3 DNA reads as TGTGCCAGCAGCCGGGACAGGGGGCAGGATCAGCCCCAGCATTTT. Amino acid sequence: CASSRDRGQDQPQHF. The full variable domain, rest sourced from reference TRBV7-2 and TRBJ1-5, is GAGVSQSPSNKVTEKGKDVELRCDPISGHTALYWYRQSLGQGLEFLIYFQGNSAPDKSGLPSDRFSAERTGGSVSTLTIQRTQQEDSAVYLCASSRDRGQDQPQHFGDGTRLSIL.